This T cell receptor beta chain stems from a study of T-cell memory formation after mild COVID-19. At the level of the study: The two donors had largely donor-specific TCR clusters.

From 5'RACE with constant-segment primers came TCR alpha and TCR beta cDNA libraries that carried sample barcodes and UMIs. TCRdb processed the 5' RACE reads anew with MiXCR; each CDR3 protein has one entry. This table has roughly 500,000 distinct CDR3 sequences, roughly 20% appearing once. This CDR3 has 15 residues. Germline CDR1 reads SGHRS; CDR2 reads YFSETQ. Trimming took off 0 bases at V and 2 bases at J, with 11 bases between the two ends. Study-wide points: SARS-CoV-2 specificity of second-wave clones peaking day 37 was unconfirmed.

Only a few counts were recorded for this clonotype. Its antigen is not identified. Sequencing input: PBMCs or a T cell subset sorted from them (not recorded which). The sequence came from an adult woman who had mild COVID-19 (a few samples of this study predate the infection). Cell type and time point are not known. The chain couples TRBV5-1 to TRBJ1-1; D unresolved. CDR3 in DNA: TGCGCCAGCAGCTTGGAATCGGGGAGCAACACTGAAGCTTTCTTT. This translates into CASSLESGSNTEAFF.